The 28 T cell receptor beta chains below come from one sample, sequenced in a study of cytomegalovirus exposure and HLA in healthy donors. The PCR employed 60 Vbeta primers together with 13 Jbeta primers. Libraries were prepared by immunoSEQ multiplex PCR; TCRdb keeps only in-frame clonotypes and omits some of them. The table lists 140,000 or so clones, approximately 72% of them singletons, with around 6.3% in the top ten. Sequences were obtained from PBMCs. These receptors originate from a woman aged 60 to 75 in good health and CMV-seronegative.

This clone was counted between two and nine times. The chain couples TRBV5-6 to TRBJ1-1, with 7 bases aligning to TRBD1. Germline-derived CDR1 and CDR2 are SGHDT and YYEEEE. There are 16 residues in the CDR3. With 4 bases clipped from V and 1 base from J, the junction kept 10 bases outside the gene matches. The chain's CDR3 is CASSPGPTGPNTEAFF. CDR3 coding DNA: TGTGCCAGCAGCCCCGGTCCGACAGGGCCGAACACTGAAGCTTTCTTT.

The genes are TRBV4-3 and TRBJ2-1; maybe TRBD2 (6 bases). This CDR3 region has 14 residues. CDR1 and CDR2 from the germline V gene are LGHNA and YSLEER. With 4 bases removed from V and 10 bases from J, the gap between germline ends came to 17 bases. The CDR3 bases are TGCGCCAGCAGCCGCACTCTAGCGCCAACCGAGCAGTTCTTC. It translates to CASSRTLAPTEQFF.

The rearrangement joins TRBV19 to TRBJ1-1, with D perhaps TRBD1 (5 bases). Trimming pared 4 bases from V and 4 bases from J, leaving 13 bases between. The CDR3 extends over 14 amino acids. From germline, CDR1 is LNHDA and CDR2 SQIVND (reference sequence). In nucleotides, the CDR3 is TGTGCCAGTAGTACCCAGGGTTCGGGCACTGAAGCTTTCTTT. It is translated as CASSTQGSGTEAFF.

The chain recombines TRBV4-3 with TRBJ2-6, with D perhaps matching TRBD1 (6 bases). In germline, CDR1 is LGHNA, CDR2 YSLEER. Trimming left V 0 bases short and J 1 base short, with 16 bases between. The CDR3 has 19 residues. As DNA, the CDR3 is TGCGCCAGCAGCCAAGATTTAACCAGGGGTAATTCTGGGGCCAACGTCCTGACTTTC. Translating gives CASSQDLTRGNSGANVLTF.

The CDR3 DNA reads TGTGCCAGCAGCTTGCTCCGGAAGGAGGACACTGAAGCTTTCTTT. Amino acids: CASSLLRKEDTEAFF. The rearrangement joins TRBV5-6 to TRBJ1-1, with unresolved D. CDR3 size: 15 residues. Germline CDR1 is SGHDT and CDR2 is YYEEEE. V gave up 1 base and J gave up 3 bases, with 13 bases separating them.

The DNA for the CDR3 is TGTGCCAGCAGTATCCTCCAGGGAGGCAAAAACATTCAGTACTTC. This sequence encodes CASSILQGGKNIQYF. The chain recombines TRBV28 with TRBJ2-4, with TRBD2 as a possible D gene (6 bases). The V gene's germline CDR1 is MDHEN and CDR2 SYDVKM. The CDR3 is 15 residues long. V lost 5 bases to trimming and J lost 3 bases, with 14 bases between them.

Only a few counts were recorded for this clone. V usage is TRBV5-1 and J usage is TRBJ1-4; tentative D call: TRBD1 (5 bases). Germline assignment: CDR1 SGHRS and CDR2 YFSETQ. This CDR3 is built from 15 residues. V lost 4 bases, J lost 8 bases, and 18 bases lay in between. CDR3 in amino acids: CASSPGGAVDEKLFF. As DNA, the CDR3 is TGCGCCAGCAGCCCCGGAGGGGCGGTCGACGAAAAACTGTTTTTT.

The V gene is TRBV5-4, the J gene TRBJ2-4, with D maybe TRBD1 (8 bases). Germline CDR1 SGHNT, CDR2 YYREEE (reference sequence). The CDR3 consists of 14 residues. V was trimmed by 1 base and J by 7 bases, leaving 12 bases between them. This chain's CDR3 is CASSLTGGGNIQYF. The CDR3 DNA reads as TGTGCCAGCAGCTTGACAGGGGGGGGGAACATTCAGTACTTC.

A word on this clone: An end of the junction does not agree with germline; a read error may underlie this. Other DNA sequences within the sample encode an identical CDR3. The CDR3 reads CSVAAGSGANVLTF. The CDR3 DNA is TGCAGCGTTGCGGCAGGGTCTGGAGCCAACGTCCTGACTTTC. The chain has TRBV29-1 and TRBJ2-6; D perhaps matches TRBD1 (5 bases). The CDR3 runs to 14 residues. Germline V CDR1 and CDR2: SQVTM, ANQGSEA.

The V and J genes are TRBV7-9 and TRBJ2-1; 9 bases match TRBD1. Germline V gene data show CDR1 as SEHNR and CDR2 as FQNEAQ (reference sequence). This CDR3 is built from 14 residues. J was trimmed by 4 bases and V by 6 bases; bases with no gene match: 4. The CDR3 reads CASRGQGTYNEQFF. CDR3 DNA: TGTGCCAGCAGGGGACAGGGTACTTACAATGAGCAGTTCTTC.

V is TRBV11-2 and J is TRBJ2-1; 9 bases agree with TRBD2. Per germline, CDR1 SGHAT and CDR2 FQNNGV. J gave up 0 bases and V 4 bases, and 7 bases lay outside the gene matches. The length of the CDR3 is 17 residues. The CDR3 region is CASSSGLAAHSYNEQFF. Here the CDR3 DNA reads TGTGCCAGCAGCTCGGGACTAGCCGCCCACTCCTACAATGAGCAGTTCTTC.

This chain uses TRBV4-3 with TRBJ2-7; TRBD1 matches 7 bases. In germline, CDR1 is LGHNA, CDR2 YSLEER. The CDR3 length is 14 residues. V was clipped by 4 bases and J by 1 base; unmatched bases: 4. The CDR3 sequence: CASSLWDRSYEQYF. CDR3 nucleotide sequence: TGCGCCAGCAGCCTGTGGGACAGATCCTACGAGCAGTACTTC.

The CDR3 loop is CASGFVTGVHNSPLHF. The CDR3 region has the DNA TGTGCCAGCGGATTCGTAACAGGGGTCCACAATTCACCCCTCCACTTT. The chain couples TRBV27 to TRBJ1-6; 7 nucleotides line up with TRBD1. The V gene's germline CDR1 is MNHEY and CDR2 SMNVEV (reference sequence). After removal of 8 bases from V and 7 bases from J, the junction contained 14 bases not matched to a gene. This CDR3 spans 16 amino acids.

The V gene is TRBV6-4, the J gene TRBJ1-1; 11 positions match TRBD1. Germline lookup yields CDR1 MRHNA and CDR2 SNTAGT. V shed 8 bases and J 1 base; nucleotides not matched to a gene: 18. This CDR3 comprises 19 residues. CDR3 region: CASARTGGVPYASNTEAFF. Here the CDR3 DNA reads TGTGCCAGCGCACGGACAGGGGGCGTCCCCTATGCCTCGAACACTGAAGCTTTCTTT.

The rearrangement joins TRBV7-3 to TRBJ2-1, with 10 bases that match TRBD1. The germline gives CDR1 SGHTA, CDR2 FQGTGA. The CDR3 covers 14 residues. Trimming removed 6 bases from V and 7 bases from J; junction bases left unmatched: 6. Here the CDR3 reads CASSPTGGTNEQFF. The CDR3 DNA is TGTGCCAGCAGTCCGACAGGGGGCACGAATGAGCAGTTCTTC.

The rearrangement joins TRBV9 to TRBJ2-5, with 8 bases fitting TRBD1. Germline-derived CDR1 and CDR2 are SGDLS and YYNGEE. The CDR3 totals 14 residues. The trim removed 4 bases at V and 4 bases at J, leaving 6 bases unmatched. The chain's CDR3 is CASSPRTGGETQYF. Here the CDR3 DNA reads TGTGCCAGCAGCCCGAGAACAGGGGGAGAGACCCAGTACTTC.

The chain has TRBV5-6 and TRBJ1-1; a possible D gene is TRBD1 (5 bases). Trimming shortened V by 7 bases and J by 4 bases, and 20 bases separated the two germline ends. The CDR3 has 15 amino acids. Germline values: CDR1 SGHDT, CDR2 YYEEEE. The CDR3 sequence is CASHPGQGLRTEAFF. The CDR3, as DNA: TGTGCCAGCCACCCCGGGCAGGGCTTGCGCACTGAAGCTTTCTTT. Full variable domain (rest looked up from reference TRBV5-6 and TRBJ1-1): DAGVTQSPTHLIKTRGQQVTLRCSPKSGHDTVSWYQQALGQGPQFIFQYYEEEERQRGNFPDRFSGHQFPNYSSELNVNALLLGDSALYLCASHPGQGLRTEAFFGQGTRLTVV.

The rearrangement uses TRBV28 and TRBJ1-3; weak D call: TRBD1 (5 bases). CDR1 is MDHEN and CDR2 is SYDVKM in the germline V gene. The CDR3 contains 14 residues. V was pared by 2 bases and J by 2 bases, with 7 bases between. The CDR3 DNA reads TGTGCCAGCAGTTTAGGGGGGGCTGGAAACACCATATATTTT. Its translation: CASSLGGAGNTIYF.

The rearrangement uses TRBV28 and TRBJ1-1; D not resolved. The CDR3 runs to 13 residues. Trimming shortened V by 4 bases and J by 1 base, and 7 bases separated the two germline ends. Per the germline V gene, CDR1 is MDHEN and CDR2 is SYDVKM. The CDR3 DNA is TGTGCCAGCAGTTGGCCAGGGAACACTGAAGCTTTCTTT. This encodes CASSWPGNTEAFF.

This rearrangement joins TRBV5-1 to TRBJ2-5; 8 bases match TRBD1. This CDR3 spans 15 amino acids. Germline V CDR1 and CDR2: SGHRS, YFSETQ. The junction had 3 bases not matched to a gene; V was cut back by 1 base and J by 1 base. The CDR3 DNA sequence: TGCGCCAGCAGCTTGTCGGACAGGGCCCAAGAGACCCAGTACTTC. Amino acid sequence: CASSLSDRAQETQYF.

V gene TRBV15 combines with J gene TRBJ1-5; D is ambiguous. The CDR3 is made up of 16 amino acids. Per the germline V gene, CDR1 is LNHNV and CDR2 is YYDKDF (reference sequence). Deletions cut 2 bases from V and 4 bases from J, with 15 bases between. The CDR3 loop is CATSRTVSQTNQPQHF. In DNA, the CDR3 is TGTGCCACCAGCAGAACGGTGTCTCAGACTAATCAGCCCCAGCATTTT.

V usage is TRBV23-1 and J usage is TRBJ2-7; the match to TRBD1 covers 10 bases. Being an ORF, TRBV23-1 has a function that is uncertain. The ends lost 6 bases at V and 4 bases at J; junction bases unmatched: 3. The CDR3 is 13 amino acids. The CDR3 loop reads CASRPGQGYEQYF. The CDR3 nucleotides are TGCGCCAGCAGGCCGGGACAGGGGTACGAGCAGTACTTC.

This sequence joins TRBV27 and TRBJ1-4, with D unclear. Germline loops: CDR1 MNHEY, CDR2 SMNVEV (reference sequence). CDR3 length: 15 amino acids. Between the trimmed V and J ends, which lost 6 bases and 3 bases, there was a span of 14 bases. The CDR3 DNA reads TGTGCCAGCAGCCGGAGTAGTGACTCTAATGAAAAACTGTTTTTT. Protein: CASSRSSDSNEKLFF.

This clone was picked up a small number of times. At one end, the junction sequence differs from germline, possibly due to a read error. V and J are TRBV7-2 and TRBJ2-7, with a tentative D call TRBD2 (6 bases). This CDR3 spans 14 amino acids. In germline, CDR1 is SGHTA, CDR2 FQGNSA. The CDR3 nucleotides are TGTGCCAGCAGTTTAGCGGCTAGCTCCTACGAGCAGTACTTC. Amino acids: CASSLAASSYEQYF.

The rearrangement joins TRBV19 to TRBJ1-5; D not resolved. Germline CDR1 LNHDA, CDR2 SQIVND (reference sequence). V was clipped by 4 bases and J by 3 bases, with 4 bases between them. The CDR3 spans 12 residues. CDR3: CASSTNNQPQHF. The CDR3 DNA reads as TGTGCCAGTAGTACCAACAATCAGCCCCAGCATTTT.

The gene calls are TRBV28 and TRBJ2-7; tentatively, D is TRBD1 (6 bases). V was cut by 2 bases and J by 6 bases, with 17 bases left in between. Germline CDR1 reads MDHEN; CDR2 reads SYDVKM. There are 15 residues in the CDR3. CDR3 DNA: TGTGCCAGCAGTTTACTACAGGGTTTAACCGGCGAGCAGTACTTC. Its protein product is CASSLLQGLTGEQYF.

The gene calls are TRBV5-6 and TRBJ1-3; 8 bases align to TRBD1. Germline assignment: CDR1 SGHDT and CDR2 YYEEEE. Trimming removed 5 bases from V and 2 bases from J; junction bases left unmatched: 9. This CDR3 spans 16 amino acids. CDR3 protein: CASSGRDRIPGNTIYF. For the CDR3, the DNA is TGTGCCAGCAGTGGACGGGACAGGATACCTGGAAACACCATATATTTT.

V gene TRBV28 combines with J gene TRBJ1-2; D remains ambiguous. Germline CDR1 is MDHEN and CDR2 is SYDVKM. There are 11 residues in the CDR3. V lost 3 bases to trimming and J lost 13 bases, with 12 bases between them. The CDR3 sequence: CASSFAGVSTF. Here the CDR3 DNA reads TGTGCCAGCAGTTTTGCGGGTGTATCCACCTTC.